The clone carrying this TCR beta chain was counted once. This specimen comes from a study of T cell responses to AZD1222 COVID-19 vaccine. Repertoires were generated with immunoSEQ multiplex PCR, while TCRdb's copy carries only in-frame clones and drops some. In the table there are about 92,000 clones, about 90% of which are singletons. Losses at the gene ends were 4 bases for V and 2 bases for J; bases not matched to a gene: 7. The CDR3 has 15 residues. Per the germline V gene, CDR1 is SGHDN and CDR2 is FVKESK. The chain employs TRBV14 and TRBJ2-7; 8 positions match TRBD1. This material consisted of peripheral blood, taken on day 0 of AZD1222 vaccination. This TCR derives from an adult in good health. In DNA form, the CDR3 reads TGTGCCAGCAGCCTCGCTCCAGGGGGCGCCTACGAGCAGTACTTC. Protein: CASSLAPGGAYEQYF.